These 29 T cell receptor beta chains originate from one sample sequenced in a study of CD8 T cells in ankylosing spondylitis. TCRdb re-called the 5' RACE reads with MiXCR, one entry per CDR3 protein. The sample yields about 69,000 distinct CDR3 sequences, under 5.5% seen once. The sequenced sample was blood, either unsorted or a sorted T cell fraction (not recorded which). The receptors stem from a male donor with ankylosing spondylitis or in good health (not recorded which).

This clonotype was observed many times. This chain's CDR3 is CASRADQETQYF. The DNA for the CDR3 is TGTGCCAGCAGGGCGGACCAAGAGACCCAGTACTTC. V is TRBV5-4 and J is TRBJ2-5; no reliable D call. Germline V lookup: CDR1 SGHNT, CDR2 YYREEE (reference sequence). The CDR3 is 12 residues long. V dropped 5 bases and J dropped 0 bases, with 5 bases sitting between them.

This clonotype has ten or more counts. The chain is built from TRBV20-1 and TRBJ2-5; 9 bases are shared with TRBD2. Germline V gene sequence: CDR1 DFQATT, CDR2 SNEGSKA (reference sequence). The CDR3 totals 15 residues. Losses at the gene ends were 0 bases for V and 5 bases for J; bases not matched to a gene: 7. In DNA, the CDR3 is TGCAGTGCTAGAGAAGGCGGGGGGGCCCTTGAGACCCAGTACTTC. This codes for CSAREGGGALETQYF.

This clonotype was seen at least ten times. The CDR3 here is CASSELGLAKNIQYF. DNA of the CDR3: TGTGCCAGCAGCGAACTGGGGCTAGCCAAAAACATTCAGTACTTC. The gene calls are TRBV3-1 and TRBJ2-4; perhaps TRBD1 as D (5 bases). Trimming removed 5 bases from V and 0 bases from J, with 11 bases in between. This CDR3 spans 15 amino acids. Germline V gene data show CDR1 as LGHDT and CDR2 as YNNKEL (reference sequence).

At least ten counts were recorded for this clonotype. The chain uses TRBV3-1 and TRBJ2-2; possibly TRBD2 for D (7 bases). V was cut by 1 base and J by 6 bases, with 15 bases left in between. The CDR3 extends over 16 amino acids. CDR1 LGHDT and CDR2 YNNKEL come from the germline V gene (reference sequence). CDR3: CASSQGGGVRSGELFF. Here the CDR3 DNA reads TGTGCCAGCAGCCAAGGGGGGGGCGTCAGGTCCGGGGAGCTGTTTTTT.

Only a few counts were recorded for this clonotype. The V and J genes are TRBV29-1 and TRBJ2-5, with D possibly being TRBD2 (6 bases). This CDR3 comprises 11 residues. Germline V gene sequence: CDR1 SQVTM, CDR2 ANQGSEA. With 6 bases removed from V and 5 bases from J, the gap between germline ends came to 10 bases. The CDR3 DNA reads TGCAGCGTCCCTCGGGGGGAGACCCAGTACTTC. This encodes CSVPRGETQYF. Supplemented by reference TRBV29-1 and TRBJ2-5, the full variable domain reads SAVISQKPSRDICQRGTSLTIQCQVDSQVTMMFWYRQQPGQSLTLIATANQGSEATYESGFVIDKFPISRPNLTFSTLTVSNMSPEDSSIYLCSVPRGETQYFGPGTRLLVL.

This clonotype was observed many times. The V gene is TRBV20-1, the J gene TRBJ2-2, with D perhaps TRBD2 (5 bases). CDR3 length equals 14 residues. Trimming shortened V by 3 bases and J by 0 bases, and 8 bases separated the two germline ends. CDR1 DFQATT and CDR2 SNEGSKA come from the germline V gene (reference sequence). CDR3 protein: CSARRTANTGELFF. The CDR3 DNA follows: TGCAGTGCTAGGCGGACTGCGAACACCGGGGAGCTGTTTTTT.

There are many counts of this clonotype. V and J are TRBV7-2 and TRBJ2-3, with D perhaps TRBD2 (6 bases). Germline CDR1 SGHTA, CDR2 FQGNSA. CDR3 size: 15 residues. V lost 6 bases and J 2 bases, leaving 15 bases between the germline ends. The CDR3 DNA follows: TGTGCCAGCAGTACCGGGACTCGGGACACAGATACGCAGTATTTT. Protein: CASSTGTRDTDTQYF.

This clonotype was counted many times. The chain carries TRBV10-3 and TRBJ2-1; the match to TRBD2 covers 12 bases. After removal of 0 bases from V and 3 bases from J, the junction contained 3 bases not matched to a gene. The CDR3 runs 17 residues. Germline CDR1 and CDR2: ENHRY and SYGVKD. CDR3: CAISESLLAGGYNEQFF. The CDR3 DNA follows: TGTGCCATCAGTGAGTCCCTACTAGCGGGAGGCTACAATGAGCAGTTCTTC.

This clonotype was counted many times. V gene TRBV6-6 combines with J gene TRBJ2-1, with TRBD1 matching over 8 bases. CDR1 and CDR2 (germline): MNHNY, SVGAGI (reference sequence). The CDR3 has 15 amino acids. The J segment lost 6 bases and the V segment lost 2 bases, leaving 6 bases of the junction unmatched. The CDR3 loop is CASSYMTGVRNEQFF. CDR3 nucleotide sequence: TGTGCCAGCAGTTACATGACAGGGGTGCGCAATGAGCAGTTCTTC.

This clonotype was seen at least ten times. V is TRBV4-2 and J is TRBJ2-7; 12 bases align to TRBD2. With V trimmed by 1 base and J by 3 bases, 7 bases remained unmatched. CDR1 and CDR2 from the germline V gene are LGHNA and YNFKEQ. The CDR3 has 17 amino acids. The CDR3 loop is CASSQATSGGLFYEQYF. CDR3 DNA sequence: TGTGCCAGCAGCCAAGCGACTAGCGGGGGACTTTTCTACGAGCAGTACTTC.

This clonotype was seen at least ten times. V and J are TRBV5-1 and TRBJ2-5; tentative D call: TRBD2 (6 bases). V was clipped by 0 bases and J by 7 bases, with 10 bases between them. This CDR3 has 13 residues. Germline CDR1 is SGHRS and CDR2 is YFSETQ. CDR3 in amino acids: CASSLDRGWTQYF. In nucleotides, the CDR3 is TGCGCCAGCAGCTTGGATCGGGGGTGGACCCAGTACTTC.

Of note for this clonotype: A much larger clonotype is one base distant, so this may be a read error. The CDR3: CAGSRGGGYGYTF. The CDR3 nucleotides read TGTGCCGGCAGCCGAGGGGGGGGATATGGCTACACCTTC. The chain combines TRBV28 with TRBJ1-2, with D possibly matching TRBD1 (6 bases). The CDR3 is made up of 13 amino acids. Looked up from germline, CDR1 is MDHEN and CDR2 is SYDVKM.

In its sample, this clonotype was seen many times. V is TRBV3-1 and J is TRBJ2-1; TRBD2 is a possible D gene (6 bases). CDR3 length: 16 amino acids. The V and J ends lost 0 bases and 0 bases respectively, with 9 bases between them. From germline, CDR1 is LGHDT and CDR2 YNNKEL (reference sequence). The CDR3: CASSQETSHSYNEQFF. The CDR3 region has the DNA TGTGCCAGCAGCCAAGAAACTAGCCACTCCTACAATGAGCAGTTCTTC.

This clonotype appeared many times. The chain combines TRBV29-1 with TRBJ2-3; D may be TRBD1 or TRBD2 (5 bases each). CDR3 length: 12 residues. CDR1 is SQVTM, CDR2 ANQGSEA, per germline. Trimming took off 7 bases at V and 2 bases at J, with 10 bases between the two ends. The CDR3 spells CSGRDHTDTQYF. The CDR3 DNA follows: TGCAGCGGCCGGGACCACACAGATACGCAGTATTTT.

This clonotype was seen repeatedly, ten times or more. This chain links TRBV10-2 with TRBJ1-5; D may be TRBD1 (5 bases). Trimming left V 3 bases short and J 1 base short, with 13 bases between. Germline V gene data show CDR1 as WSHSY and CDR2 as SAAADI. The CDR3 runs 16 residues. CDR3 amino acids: CASSETGHLSNQPQHF. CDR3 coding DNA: TGCGCCAGCAGTGAAACAGGTCACTTAAGCAATCAGCCCCAGCATTTT.

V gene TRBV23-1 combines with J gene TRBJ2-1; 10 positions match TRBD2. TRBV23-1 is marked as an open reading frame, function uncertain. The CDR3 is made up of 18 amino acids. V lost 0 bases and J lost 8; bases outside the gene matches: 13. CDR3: CASSQSTRASGGSDEQFF. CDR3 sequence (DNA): TGCGCCAGCAGTCAATCGACCCGAGCTAGCGGGGGCAGCGATGAGCAGTTCTTC.

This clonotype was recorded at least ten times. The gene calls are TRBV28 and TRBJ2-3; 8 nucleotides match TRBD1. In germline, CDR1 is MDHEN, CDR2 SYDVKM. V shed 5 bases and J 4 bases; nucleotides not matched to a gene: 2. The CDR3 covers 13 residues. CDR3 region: CASSRQGPDTQYF. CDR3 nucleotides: TGTGCCAGCAGTCGACAGGGGCCAGATACGCAGTATTTT.

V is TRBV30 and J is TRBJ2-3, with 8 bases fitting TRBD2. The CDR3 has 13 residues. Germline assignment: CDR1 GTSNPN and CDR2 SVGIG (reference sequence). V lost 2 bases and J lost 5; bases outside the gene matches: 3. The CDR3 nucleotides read TGTGCCTGGAGTTTCGGGGGGGGAGATACGCAGTATTTT. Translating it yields CAWSFGGGDTQYF.

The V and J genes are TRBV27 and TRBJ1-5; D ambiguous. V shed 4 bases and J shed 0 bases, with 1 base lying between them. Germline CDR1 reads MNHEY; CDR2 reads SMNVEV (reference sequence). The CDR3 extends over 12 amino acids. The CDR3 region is CASSYSNQPQHF. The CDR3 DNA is TGTGCCAGCAGTTATAGCAATCAGCCCCAGCATTTT.

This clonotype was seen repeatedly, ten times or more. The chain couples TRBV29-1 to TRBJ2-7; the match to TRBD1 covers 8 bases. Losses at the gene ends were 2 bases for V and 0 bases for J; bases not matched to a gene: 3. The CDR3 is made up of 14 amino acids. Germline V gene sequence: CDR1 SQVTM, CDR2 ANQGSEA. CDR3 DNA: TGCAGCGTTGAAACAGGGACAGGCTCCTACGAGCAGTACTTC. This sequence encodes CSVETGTGSYEQYF.

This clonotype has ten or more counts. The CDR3 DNA reads TGCAGTGTCGGAGGCGGTAGCGGGGGCCGCACAGATACGCAGTATTTT. Its translation: CSVGGGSGGRTDTQYF. The chain combines TRBV20-1 with TRBJ2-3, with TRBD2 matching 9 bases. Germline V gives CDR1 DFQATT, CDR2 SNEGSKA (reference sequence). J lost 1 base, V lost 7 bases, and 12 bases had no gene match. The CDR3 length is 16 residues.

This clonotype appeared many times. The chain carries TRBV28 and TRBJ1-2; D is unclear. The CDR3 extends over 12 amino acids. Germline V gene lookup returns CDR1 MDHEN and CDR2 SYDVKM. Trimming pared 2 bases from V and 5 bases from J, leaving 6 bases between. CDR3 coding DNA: TGTGCCAGCAGTTTAAGCAGATATGGCTACACCTTC. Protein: CASSLSRYGYTF.

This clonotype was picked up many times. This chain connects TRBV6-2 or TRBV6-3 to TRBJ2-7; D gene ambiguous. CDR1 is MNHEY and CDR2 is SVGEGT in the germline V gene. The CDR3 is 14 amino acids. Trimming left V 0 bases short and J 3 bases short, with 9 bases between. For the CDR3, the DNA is TGTGCCAGCAGTTACTCGAACATTTTCTACGAGCAGTACTTC. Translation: CASSYSNIFYEQYF.

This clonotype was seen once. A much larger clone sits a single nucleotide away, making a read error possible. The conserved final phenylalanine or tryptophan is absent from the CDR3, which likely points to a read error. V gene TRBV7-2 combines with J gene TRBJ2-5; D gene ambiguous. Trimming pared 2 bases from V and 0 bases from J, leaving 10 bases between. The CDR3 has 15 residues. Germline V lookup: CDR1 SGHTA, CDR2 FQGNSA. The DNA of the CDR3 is TGTGCCAGCAGCTTATACTTTCAGTACCAAGAGACCCAGTACCTC. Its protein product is CASSLYFQYQETQYL.

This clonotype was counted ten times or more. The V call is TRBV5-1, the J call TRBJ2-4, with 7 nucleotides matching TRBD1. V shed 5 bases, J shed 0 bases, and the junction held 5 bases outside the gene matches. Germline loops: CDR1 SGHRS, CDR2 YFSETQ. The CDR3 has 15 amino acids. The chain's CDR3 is CASSQGGEAKNIQYF. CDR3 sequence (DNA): TGCGCCAGCAGTCAAGGGGGCGAAGCCAAAAACATTCAGTACTTC.

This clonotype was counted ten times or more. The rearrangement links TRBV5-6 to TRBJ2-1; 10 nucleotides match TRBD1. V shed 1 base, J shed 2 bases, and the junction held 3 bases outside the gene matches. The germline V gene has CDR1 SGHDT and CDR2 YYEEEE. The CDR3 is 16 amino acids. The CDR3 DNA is TGTGCCAGCAGCTTGTTGGGACAGGGGACCTACAATGAGCAGTTCTTC. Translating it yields CASSLLGQGTYNEQFF.

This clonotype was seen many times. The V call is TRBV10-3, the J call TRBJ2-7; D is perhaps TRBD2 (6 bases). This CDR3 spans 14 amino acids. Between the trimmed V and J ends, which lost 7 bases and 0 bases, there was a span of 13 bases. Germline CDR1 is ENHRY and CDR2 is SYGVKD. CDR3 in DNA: TGTGCCATCAACGCGGGGCCCTCCTCCTACGAGCAGTACTTC. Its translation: CAINAGPSSYEQYF.

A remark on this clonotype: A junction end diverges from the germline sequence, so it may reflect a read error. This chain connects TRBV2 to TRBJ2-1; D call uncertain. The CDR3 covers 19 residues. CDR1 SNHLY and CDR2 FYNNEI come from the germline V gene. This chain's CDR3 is CTSCPNHRRHPLLRNEQFF. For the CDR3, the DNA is TGTACCAGCTGTCCGAATCATAGACGGCATCCCCTTTTACGCAATGAGCAGTTCTTC.

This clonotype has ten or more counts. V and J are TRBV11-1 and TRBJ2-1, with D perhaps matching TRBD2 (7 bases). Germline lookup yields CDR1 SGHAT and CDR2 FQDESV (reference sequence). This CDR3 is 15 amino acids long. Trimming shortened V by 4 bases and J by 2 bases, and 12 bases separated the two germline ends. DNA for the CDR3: TGTGCCAGCAGCTCGGGGAGGGGGACCTACAATGAGCAGTTCTTC. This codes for CASSSGRGTYNEQFF.